What follows are 25 T cell receptor beta chains derived from one specimen sequenced in a study of regulatory T cells in long-lasting Graves disease. Arm-PCR of CDR3 regions with iRepertoire HTBI primers generated TCR beta libraries. TCRdb re-analysed the multiplex PCR reads in MiXCR, keeping a single row per CDR3 protein. The profile shows approximately 360,000 distinct CDR3 sequences, over 9.5% of them singletons. As to time point: newly diagnosed GD, antithyroid drugs for less than 3 months. The TCR library was made from RNA that had been extracted from PBMCs in TRIzol. These data were likewise used in another study, on T cells in Graves' hyperthyroidism and ophthalmopathy.

Specimen: peripheral blood mononuclear cells (PBMCs), collected at new diagnosis, from a patient treated with antithyroid drugs. These TCRs come from a woman aged 18-30 years with Graves disease.

This clonotype showed up many times. This chain connects TRBV29-1 to TRBJ2-7; 8 bases are shared with TRBD1. The V gene's germline CDR1 is SQVTM and CDR2 ANQGSEA. CDR3 length: 14 amino acids. V gave up 6 bases and J gave up 0 bases; unmatched junction bases: 7. CDR3 DNA sequence: TGCAGCGTAAGGACAGGGTCGAGCTCCTACGAGCAGTACTTC. Protein: CSVRTGSSSYEQYF.

V and J are TRBV9 and TRBJ2-5; TRBD1 matches 9 bases. The germline CDR1 and CDR2 sequences are SGDLS and YYNGEE. The V and J ends lost 3 bases and 4 bases, in that order; junction bases with no gene match: 7. CDR3 size: 15 residues. DNA of the CDR3: TGTGCCAGCAGCGAGGGACAGGGAGACCTAGAGACCCAGTACTTC. Protein product: CASSEGQGDLETQYF.

A few counts support this clonotype. The rearrangement uses TRBV6-1 and TRBJ1-1; maybe TRBD1 (6 bases). V lost 5 bases and J 11 bases, leaving 15 bases between the germline ends. Germline CDR1 MNHNS, CDR2 SASEGT. The CDR3 is 12 residues long. The CDR3 DNA reads TGTGCCAGCAGTAACGACAGGAGGAAGGCTTTCTTT. Protein: CASSNDRRKAFF.

This clonotype occurred many times. This chain connects TRBV7-2 to TRBJ1-4, with 10 bases that match TRBD1. CDR3 length: 13 amino acids. With V trimmed by 2 bases and J by 13 bases, 4 bases remained unmatched. Germline V gives CDR1 SGHTA, CDR2 FQGNSA. The CDR3 region is CASSLKRTGGLFF. The CDR3 DNA sequence: TGTGCCAGCAGCTTAAAAAGGACAGGGGGACTGTTTTTT.

The V call is TRBV20-1, the J call TRBJ2-2; no reliable D call. Trimming stripped 5 bases from V and 3 bases from J, with 10 bases between. There are 13 residues in the CDR3. Germline-derived CDR1 and CDR2 are DFQATT and SNEGSKA (reference sequence). CDR3 coding DNA: TGCAGTGCTTCAGACTCGGACACCGGGGAGCTGTTTTTT. Translating it yields CSASDSDTGELFF.

Many counts were recorded for this clonotype. The CDR3 loop is CSARDEASGWGGEQFF. The CDR3 DNA follows: TGCAGTGCTAGAGATGAGGCTAGCGGGTGGGGAGGTGAGCAGTTCTTC. This chain connects TRBV20-1 to TRBJ2-1; 8 bases are a match to TRBD2. V gave up 0 bases and J gave up 9 bases; unmatched junction bases: 13. There are 16 residues in the CDR3. CDR1 is DFQATT and CDR2 is SNEGSKA in the germline V gene (reference sequence).

This clonotype was counted many times. The CDR3 is CASRKSGRPVSNEQFF. CDR3 DNA sequence: TGTGCCAGCAGAAAGAGCGGGAGGCCGGTCAGCAATGAGCAGTTCTTC. The chain carries TRBV3-1 and TRBJ2-1, with 9 bases that match TRBD2. From germline, CDR1 is LGHDT and CDR2 YNNKEL (reference sequence). Trimming removed 6 bases from V and 6 bases from J; junction bases left unmatched: 12. The CDR3 covers 16 residues.

This clonotype was found many times. The chain uses TRBV7-2 and TRBJ1-5; no reliable D call. CDR3 length: 13 amino acids. V lost 1 base, J lost 6 bases, and 7 bases lay in between. Germline-derived CDR1 and CDR2 are SGHTA and FQGNSA. Written as DNA, the CDR3 is TGTGCCAGCAGCTTAGGGCGGTTTCAGCCCCAGCATTTT. Its protein product is CASSLGRFQPQHF.

This clonotype has ten or more counts. The CDR3 DNA follows: TGTGCCAGCAGCTTGACAGTTTACAATGAGCAGTTCTTC. This sequence encodes CASSLTVYNEQFF. The gene calls are TRBV11-1 and TRBJ2-1; a possible D gene is TRBD1 (5 bases). In germline, CDR1 is SGHAT, CDR2 FQDESV (reference sequence). The CDR3 extends over 13 amino acids. V was trimmed by 3 bases and J by 4 bases, leaving 7 bases between them.

This clonotype was recorded at least ten times. The chain links TRBV20-1 to TRBJ2-5; D is perhaps TRBD1 or TRBD2 (6 bases each). Trimming shortened V by 5 bases and J by 5 bases, and 18 bases separated the two germline ends. Germline V gives CDR1 DFQATT, CDR2 SNEGSKA (reference sequence). CDR3 size: 14 residues. CDR3 nucleotide sequence: TGCAGTGCTGACCCAACTAGGGGGAGGGAGACCCAGTACTTC. Its translation: CSADPTRGRETQYF.

At least ten counts were recorded for this clonotype. The chain has TRBV28 and TRBJ1-5; TRBD1 matches 9 bases. This CDR3 has 17 amino acids. From germline, CDR1 is MDHEN and CDR2 SYDVKM. V trimming: 6 bases; J trimming: 4 bases; junction bases outside the gene matches: 13. The CDR3 DNA follows: TGTGCCAGCAGACAGCGGGGCGCCGGGACAGGGAATCAGCCCCAGCATTTT. Encoded protein: CASRQRGAGTGNQPQHF.

This clonotype was counted many times. V and J are TRBV11-3 and TRBJ2-2; D might be TRBD1 or TRBD2, each matching 7 bases. This CDR3 has 16 amino acids. Trimming removed 5 bases at V and 5 bases at J, with 18 bases between. The germline gives CDR1 SGHNT, CDR2 YENEEA. This CDR3 is CASSTRGGLGTGELFF. The DNA of the CDR3 is TGTGCCAGCAGCACCAGGGGGGGGCTCGGAACCGGGGAGCTGTTTTTT.

This clonotype was found many times. This sequence joins TRBV6-1 and TRBJ2-7; 10 bases match TRBD2. This CDR3 contains 15 residues. The germline V gene encodes CDR1 MNHNS and CDR2 SASEGT. V was clipped by 5 bases and J by 2 bases; unmatched bases: 6. The CDR3 DNA is TGTGCCAGCAGTCGTCGACTAGCGGGCGCCTACGAGCAGTACGTC. It codes for CASSRRLAGAYEQYV.

This clonotype appeared many times. The V gene is TRBV7-8, the J gene TRBJ1-2; D is unclear. CDR1 and CDR2 (germline): SGHVS, FQNEAQ. Trimming stripped 3 bases from V and 5 bases from J, with 10 bases between. The CDR3 has 13 amino acids. CDR3 amino acids: CASSFVAAYGYTF. The CDR3 nucleotides read TGTGCCAGCAGCTTCGTGGCGGCTTATGGCTACACCTTC.

V usage is TRBV28 and J usage is TRBJ2-1, with no clear D. This CDR3 is 17 amino acids long. The germline CDR1 and CDR2 sequences are MDHEN and SYDVKM. Trimming cost V 5 bases and J 7 bases, with 24 bases left between them. The CDR3 protein is CASSTLGWRSDPNEQFF. CDR3 sequence (DNA): TGTGCCAGCAGTACCCTGGGGTGGCGAAGTGACCCGAATGAGCAGTTCTTC.

The chain employs TRBV20-1 and TRBJ2-3; D is uncertain. Germline CDR1 reads DFQATT; CDR2 reads SNEGSKA (reference sequence). V was trimmed by 0 bases and J by 6 bases, leaving 7 bases between them. The CDR3 is made up of 12 amino acids. CDR3 protein: CSARDSVDTQYF. The CDR3 bases are TGCAGTGCTAGAGATTCAGTGGATACGCAGTATTTT.

This clonotype was seen many times. The CDR3 DNA is TGTGCCAGCAGCTTAGCCAGAAACAATGAGCAGTTCTTC. Translated, it gives CASSLARNNEQFF. J is TRBJ2-1 and V is TRBV11-3; D is unresolved. V lost 1 base to trimming and J lost 5 bases, with 6 bases between them. This CDR3 comprises 13 residues. Looked up from germline, CDR1 is SGHNT and CDR2 is YENEEA.

This clonotype showed up just once. The chain joins TRBV28 to TRBJ1-2; 8 bases agree with TRBD1. The V and J ends lost 1 base and 7 bases, in that order; junction bases with no gene match: 20. The CDR3 consists of 19 residues. Germline V CDR1 and CDR2: MDHEN, SYDVKM. CDR3 in amino acids: CASSLLKFIEQDRVAGYTF. The CDR3 DNA is TGTGCCAGCAGTTTATTGAAGTTTATCGAACAGGACAGGGTAGCTGGCTACACCTTC.

This clonotype was detected ten times or more. V usage is TRBV5-1 and J usage is TRBJ1-5; possible D gene TRBD1, 5 bases. Germline CDR1 is SGHRS and CDR2 is YFSETQ. The CDR3 is 14 amino acids. The V and J ends lost 5 bases and 6 bases respectively, with 15 bases between them. Here the CDR3 reads CASSQGGGSQPQHF. In nucleotides, the CDR3 is TGCGCCAGCAGTCAAGGCGGGGGGAGTCAGCCCCAGCATTTT.

The V gene is TRBV30, the J gene TRBJ1-5; D not certain. The CDR3 totals 13 residues. Germline assignment: CDR1 GTSNPN and CDR2 SVGIG (reference sequence). V was trimmed by 0 bases and J by 4 bases, leaving 7 bases between them. Here the CDR3 reads CAWSVHGNQPQHF. The CDR3, as DNA: TGTGCCTGGAGTGTCCACGGTAATCAGCCCCAGCATTTT.

This clonotype occurred many times. The chain links TRBV12-3 or TRBV12-4 to TRBJ2-7, with D possibly TRBD2 on 6 matching bases. Trimming removed 2 bases from V and 4 bases from J, with 9 bases in between. The CDR3 sequence is 13 residues long. This CDR3 reads CASSLSGLYEQYF. In DNA form, the CDR3 reads TGTGCCAGCAGTTTAAGCGGGTTGTACGAGCAGTACTTC.

This clonotype was counted at least ten times. The rearrangement links TRBV10-3 to TRBJ1-1; 9 bases are shared with TRBD1. V was pared by 6 bases and J by 5 bases, with 4 bases of the junction left unmatched. The length of the CDR3 is 13 residues. The germline CDR1 and CDR2 sequences are ENHRY and SYGVKD. The CDR3 sequence: CAIRRTGVTEAFF. In DNA, the CDR3 is TGTGCCATCAGGAGGACAGGGGTAACTGAAGCTTTCTTT.

Here the CDR3 DNA reads TGTGCCAGCAGCTTTGGGGGGTTCTGGGACACTGAAGCTTTCTTT. Protein product: CASSFGGFWDTEAFF. This chain links TRBV11-2 with TRBJ1-1; D possibly corresponds to TRBD1 (5 bases). Deletions cut 3 bases from V and 3 bases from J, with 14 bases between. The CDR3 extends over 15 amino acids. Germline-derived CDR1 and CDR2 are SGHAT and FQNNGV.

Concerning this clonotype itself: A much more abundant neighbour one base away suggests this may be a read error. This chain joins TRBV20-1 and TRBJ2-1; TRBD1 is a possible D gene (5 bases). CDR3 size: 15 residues. Germline V lookup: CDR1 DFQATT, CDR2 SNEGSKA (reference sequence). CDR3 DNA: TGCAGTGCTTCGGACATTCAGAGCTCCTCCAATGAGCAGTTCTTC. Amino acid sequence: CSASDIQSSSNEQFF.

This chain joins TRBV7-9 and TRBJ1-1, with D tentatively TRBD1 (6 bases). Germline CDR1 is SEHNR and CDR2 is FQNEAQ (reference sequence). This CDR3 has 16 amino acids. The V and J ends lost 1 base and 1 base respectively, with 13 bases between them. The CDR3 here is CASSLDKGVGNTEAFF. The CDR3 nucleotides are TGTGCCAGCAGCTTAGATAAGGGGGTGGGGAACACTGAAGCTTTCTTT.